Below, one TCR beta chain is given with its context. This sample is drawn from a study of blood T cells in healthy people across ages. The CDR3 runs to 15 residues. Germline assignment: CDR1 MNHNY and CDR2 SVGAGI (reference sequence). The trim removed 7 bases at V and 5 bases at J, leaving 13 bases unmatched. Alongside a J-beta primer mix, a sample-barcoded 5' primer served in a second PCR lasting about 7 to 12 cycles. MiXCR, run by TCRdb on the 5' RACE reads, gives a single entry per CDR3 protein. The table shows 630,000 or so distinct CDR3 sequences, with 32% occurring only once. The chain carries TRBV6-6 and TRBJ1-1; 7 bases are shared with TRBD1. This clonotype was sampled from a woman over 75 in good health. The sample was blood. CDR3 nucleotide sequence: TGTGCCAGCACGCCAAGAGACAGGGTCGGGACTGAAGCTTTCTTT. Translated: CASTPRDRVGTEAFF.